Listed below are T cell receptor beta chains from one sample, sequenced in a study of shared clonotypes between healthy human individuals. The table came from immunoSEQ multiplex PCR; TCRdb's copy has only in-frame clones and leaves some out. The sample lists 2 million to 2.5 million clones; over 85% were seen once. The sample consisted of naive CD4+ T cells from PBMCs. These receptors came from a man aged 18 to 30 in good health. Some clones in this sample may be carry-over from other donors' samples. The CDR3 runs from the conserved cysteine through the conserved F or W.

V gene	CDR3 protein
TRBV6-6	CASSYLGPGTEAFF
TRBV11-3	CASSLDGSNEQFF
TRBV19	CASSIGRGRASYEQYF
TRBV5-6	CASSPGQTTNEKLFF
TRBV5-1	CASSLFGGNYNEQFF
TRBV7-3	CASSLARGNEQFF
TRBV4-2	CASSLGGPGRNTIYF
TRBV19	CASSGRKSSTDTQYF
TRBV18	CASSPPASKLYGYTF
TRBV7-6	CASSLGTTSTGDTQYF
TRBV11-2	CASSSGLLAEAFF
TRBV2	CASSGTGTKNIQYF
TRBV28	CASSGGGSNQPQHF
TRBV2	CASSEGGYGYTF
TRBV29-1	CSVAPGTASYGYTF
TRBV28	CASSPMPKNIQYF
TRBV2	CASWGPKSGANVLTF
TRBV7-3	CASSLTGQGSTGELFF
TRBV1	CTSSQGWAGGGYTF
TRBV5-1	CASSLRTGGTGELFF
TRBV12-5	CASGNSGNTIYF
TRBV7-7	CASSTADGQTLHF
TRBV11-2	CASFLKKLFF
TRBV15	CATSREPGLSSYNEQFF
TRBV6-1	CASSDREGHVEQFF
TRBV18	CASSPIYGFGYGYTF
TRBV2	CASSYGTSGTQFF
TRBV19	CASSIRPIETQYF
TRBV7-3	CASSLNWTGGDGYTF
TRBV9	CASSVDPTMNYGYTF
TRBV6-6	CASSHRTGVGSQPQHF
TRBV18	CASSPSALAGVGTEQFF
TRBV28	CASSPTGGINQPQHF
TRBV28	CASSFFRGIYNSPLHF